This T cell receptor (beta chain) emerged from a study of blood T cells in healthy people across ages. Sample-barcoded 5' priming and a J-beta primer mix drove a second PCR of about 6 to 12 cycles. All cDNA molecules were each tagged by a template-switch adaptor with 12 random nucleotides. Each CDR3 protein gets one entry after TCRdb re-called the 5' RACE reads with MiXCR. The sample records some 1.8 million distinct CDR3 sequences, 30% to 40% being singletons. Donors ranged from roughly 6 to 90 years old and were healthy Caucasians in Russia. On this clonotype: Its specificity is not known.

Study outcomes and limitations: Estimates drawn from one million T cells were deemed to understate diversity. In long-lived donors, naive CD4+ cell counts and diversity exceeded those of aged donors.

The receptor's source is a human donor in good health. Sequenced sample: blood.

The CDR3 loop is CSASSGAGLLEDTQYF. DNA of the CDR3: TGCAGTGCTAGCAGTGGTGCGGGGCTTTTAGAGGATACGCAGTATTTT. The chain joins TRBV20-1 to TRBJ2-3; D is perhaps TRBD2 (6 bases). CDR3 length: 16 amino acids. Germline CDR1 is DFQATT and CDR2 is SNEGSKA (reference sequence). V lost 3 bases, J lost 6 bases, and 22 bases lay in between.